This TCR beta chain emerged from a study of long-term antiretroviral therapy in people with HIV. Study-wide findings and caveats: ART adherence, viral resistance and therapy changes went undocumented.

PBMC samples from each donor numbered at least one pre-ART and at least two post-ART. Every HIV-positive participant received treatment in the United States. On this clone: Its specificity is unknown.

Sequencing used immunoSEQ v3.0 at survey level. Sequenced by immunoSEQ multiplex PCR; TCRdb stores in-frame clones only, minus some. The sample has about 19,000 clones, 76% seen once. The germline V gene encodes CDR1 SNHLY and CDR2 FYNNEI. This CDR3 has 15 residues. V shed 6 bases and J shed 4 bases, with 16 bases lying between them. The TCR originated in a woman in her forties or fifties with HIV. Material: unsorted PBMCs, obtained 0.5 years before starting antiretroviral therapy. The chain is built from TRBV2 and TRBJ1-5; D not certain. CDR3: CASRLAQSLNQPQHF. The CDR3, as DNA: TGTGCCAGCAGGTTGGCACAAAGTTTAAATCAGCCCCAGCATTTT.